Below are 9 T cell receptor beta chains sequenced from a single sample in a study of T cell responses to AZD1222 COVID-19 vaccine. Generated by immunoSEQ multiplex PCR, the TCRdb table keeps only in-frame clones and is missing some. The table shows some 110,000 clones, with about 88% occurring only once. This material consisted of peripheral blood, taken on day 0 of AZD1222 vaccination. These receptors were obtained from an adult in good health.

The chain links TRBV28 to TRBJ2-7; 8 bases line up with TRBD1. Germline-derived CDR1 and CDR2 are MDHEN and SYDVKM. The CDR3 has 15 residues. V gave up 6 bases and J gave up 2 bases; unmatched junction bases: 9. The DNA for the CDR3 is TGTGCCAGCAGCCAGGGACAGGTCTGGCCCTACGAGCAGTACTTC. Translating it yields CASSQGQVWPYEQYF.

The V call is TRBV6-5, the J call TRBJ1-6; a weak D match, TRBD1 (5 bases). Germline V CDR1 and CDR2: MNHEY, SVGAGI. The V end lost 7 bases, the J end lost 0 bases, and 10 bases lay between the germline ends. The CDR3 spans 15 residues. In nucleotides, the CDR3 is TGTGCCAGCAATTTAGACAGCTCCTATAATTCACCCCTCCACTTT. Its protein product is CASNLDSSYNSPLHF.

V gene TRBV11-2 combines with J gene TRBJ2-7; TRBD1 matches 7 bases. The V and J ends lost 5 bases and 2 bases, in that order; junction bases with no gene match: 9. The CDR3 is made up of 15 amino acids. CDR1 is SGHAT and CDR2 is FQNNGV in the germline V gene. The CDR3 DNA reads TGTGCCAGCAGCGCCGAACGAGGGACAGCCTACGAGCAGTACTTC. It codes for CASSAERGTAYEQYF.

This rearrangement joins TRBV5-5 to TRBJ1-2, with D possibly TRBD1 on 6 matching bases. The CDR3 is 14 amino acids. Trimming removed 7 bases from V and 8 bases from J, with 21 bases in between. Germline CDR1 is SGHKS and CDR2 is YYEKEE (reference sequence). CDR3 DNA: TGTGCCAGCGGGGCGGGCAGGGGTGCCTGGGGCTACACCTTC. Its protein product is CASGAGRGAWGYTF.

The chain has TRBV9 and TRBJ2-7; possibly TRBD2 for D (6 bases). Germline CDR1 reads SGDLS; CDR2 reads YYNGEE. The CDR3 sequence is 15 residues long. Trimming took off 3 bases at V and 0 bases at J, with 13 bases between the two ends. The CDR3 here is CASSALAYSSYEQYF. CDR3 nucleotides: TGTGCCAGCAGCGCACTAGCTTACAGCTCCTACGAGCAGTACTTC.

The rearrangement links TRBV6-5 to TRBJ2-7; tentatively, D is TRBD1 or TRBD2 (6 bases each). Trimming removed 7 bases from V and 1 base from J, with 11 bases in between. The CDR3 runs to 13 residues. Germline V gene data show CDR1 as MNHEY and CDR2 as SVGAGI. In nucleotides, the CDR3 is TGTGCCAGCACGCGGGACAATTCCTACGAGCAGTACTTC. The encoded protein is CASTRDNSYEQYF.

This chain uses TRBV19 with TRBJ2-2, with TRBD1 identical over 8 bases. J was trimmed by 1 base and V by 4 bases; bases with no gene match: 5. From germline, CDR1 is LNHDA and CDR2 SQIVND (reference sequence). The CDR3 sequence is 16 residues long. This chain's CDR3 is CASSTRQGRNTGELFF. CDR3 nucleotides: TGTGCCAGTAGTACCCGACAGGGGAGGAACACCGGGGAGCTGTTTTTT.

The count of this clone is one. The chain couples TRBV6-4 to TRBJ2-2; D unclear. The CDR3 has 14 residues. Germline V gives CDR1 MRHNA, CDR2 SNTAGT. Trimming took off 7 bases at V and 0 bases at J, with 9 bases between the two ends. The CDR3 sequence: CASTQSANTGELFF. CDR3 DNA: TGTGCCAGCACACAGTCCGCGAACACCGGGGAGCTGTTTTTT.

CDR3 nucleotide sequence: TGTGCCAGCAGTTTCGATATACAAGAGACCCAGTACTTC. The encoded protein is CASSFDIQETQYF. The chain links TRBV5-6 to TRBJ2-5; D unresolved. The CDR3 length is 13 residues. V was cut by 5 bases and J by 2 bases, with 10 bases left in between. The germline CDR1 and CDR2 sequences are SGHDT and YYEEEE. Together with reference TRBV5-6 and TRBJ2-5, the CDR3 gives the full variable domain: DAGVTQSPTHLIKTRGQQVTLRCSPKSGHDTVSWYQQALGQGPQFIFQYYEEEERQRGNFPDRFSGHQFPNYSSELNVNALLLGDSALYLCASSFDIQETQYFGPGTRLLVL.